The entry that follows covers one TCR beta chain sequence. Investigators sought sequencing depths of between 1 in 200,000 and 1 in 1 million T cells. Data came from immunoSEQ multiplex PCR; TCRdb stores just in-frame clones and leaves some out. The sample yields tens of thousands of clones, about half seen once. In germline, CDR1 is SNHLY, CDR2 FYNNEI. V lost 5 bases to trimming and J lost 5 bases, with 15 bases between them. The length of the CDR3 is 14 residues. The data belong to a study of cytotoxic CD8 clonotypes in ibrutinib-treated CLL. The TCR was taken from a human donor with chronic lymphocytic leukemia. Here the sequenced sample was PBMCs, taken after 12 months of ibrutinib treatment. The chain joins TRBV2 to TRBJ2-5; D perhaps matches TRBD1 (5 bases). The CDR3 sequence is CASSIPKAGETQYF. The DNA of the CDR3 is TGTGCCAGCAGTATCCCCAAGGCAGGGGAGACCCAGTACTTC.